The T cell receptor (beta chain) described here comes from a study of blood T cell repertoires in COVID-19 (TCRdb year 2020). Study-wide context: Collaborator samples came from the United States, Italy and Spain and covered acute and convalescent phases of COVID-19. The prospective study material was composed of cDNA or gDNA derived from T cells, B-cell-depleted T cells, or PBMCs. Subjects who had been exposed to COVID-19, were actively infected with it, or had recovered from it provided the deeply sampled blood TCRbeta repertoires that made up the dataset. The repertoires were released in a freely available public database intended as a resource for research on the immune response to SARS-CoV-2. The samples were drawn from the first 160 participants of the ongoing ImmuneRACE study and from over a thousand subjects provided by 6 global collaborators. Sample metadata almost always included a de-identified subject ID, COVID-19 status, age in years and sex. Where available, HLA class I and class II types were obtained from metadata supplied by the sample provider rather than from assay-based typing. Results and caveats for the whole study, not just this receptor: Clinical and demographic metadata were provided uncurated, with the amount varying by source and participant.

Collaborating institutions collected whole blood in K2EDTA tubes following their own protocols. Collaborator samples were shipped for TCRbeta analysis as frozen whole blood, isolated PBMCs, or DNA extracted from either sample type. The immunoSEQ Assay, a bias-controlled multiplex PCR, was used to amplify TCRbeta CDR3 regions from genomic DNA. Per the authors' processing: Within the assay, amplification of reference gene primers was used to estimate how many nucleated cells each sample contained. To quantify the absolute abundance of each unique TCRbeta CDR3 rearrangement, sequence reads were collapsed and filtered. Productive Simpson clonality was computed per sample as the square root of Simpson's diversity index over productive rearrangements. TCRdb re-hosts the immuneACCESS table, in-frame sequences only. Its copies lack some clones; in the studies checked, an unresolved V gene accounts for under half of them, and the cause for the rest is not known. V and J calls plus clone size are reproduced from that table; the DNA served to infer D and trimming. This sample comprises roughly 100,000 clones, around 86% of them detected only once. The ten largest clones add up to roughly 4% of the sample.

Based on the germline V gene, the CDR1 and CDR2 sequences are SNHLY and FYNNEI. The CDR3 runs 10 amino acids, cysteine and phenylalanine included. The entry retains the CDR3 DNA only, 30 bases that are in frame from base 1. As regards this clone: No cognate antigen has been identified for it. The sample holds no much larger clone one base away, and base qualities are not on file.

This receptor was identified in a man aged 45 to 65 with acute or convalescent COVID-19. Rearrangement joined TRBV2 to TRBJ1-2; possibly the D gene is TRBD1, per 6 matching bases. The sequencing input was peripheral blood. The nucleotide sequence reads as follows: TGTGCGGGGGCGAGTTATGGCTACACCTTC. The resulting protein is CAGASYGYTF.